These 11 T cell receptor beta chains originate from one sample sequenced in a study of T cell responses to AZD1222 COVID-19 vaccine (dated by TCRdb to the early 2020s). Receptor libraries were prepared by the immunoSEQ multiplex PCR assay. TCRdb took this table from immuneACCESS and kept in-frame rearrangements with V and J called. Such tables lack part of the clones; where checked against another copy, unresolved V genes explain under half of the gap, and the rest is unexplained. Within this sample are roughly 120,000 clones, with about 87% of them counted one time only. Clones ranked in the top ten supply about 4.2% of the sample. Interpreted using the paper, the time point label stands for: baseline before first vaccination. This sample comprised peripheral blood, obtained on day 0 of AZD1222 vaccination. Receptors were obtained from an adult in good health.

The V call is TRBV5-5, the J call TRBJ1-5, with 7 bases identical to TRBD1. This CDR3 region has 15 residues. CDR1 and CDR2 (germline): SGHKS, YYEKEE (reference sequence). The trim removed 3 bases at V and 7 bases at J, leaving 10 bases unmatched. For the CDR3, the DNA is TGTGCCAGCAGCTCCGAGGGACAGATACACCAGCCCCAGCATTTT. As protein: CASSSEGQIHQPQHF.

With regard to this clone: One junction end does not reproduce the germline sequence, and a read error may be involved. The gene calls are TRBV28 and TRBJ1-6, with D possibly being TRBD1 (5 bases). The CDR3 runs 16 residues. Germline CDR1 and CDR2: MDHEN and SYDVKM. CDR3 DNA sequence: TGTGCCAGCAGTCCCCCATTTAACAGGAGGAATTCACCCCTCCATTTT. Translated: CASSPPFNRRNSPLHF.

Regarding this clone: Relative to the germline gene, one junction end is altered; a read error may explain this. The rearrangement links TRBV11-2 to TRBJ1-2, with D perhaps TRBD1 (6 bases). This CDR3 contains 11 residues. Germline CDR1 SGHAT, CDR2 FQNNGV. CDR3 sequence (DNA): TGTGCCAGCAGCCAAAACAGGGAAGGGGGCTTC. Translated: CASSQNREGGF.

The chain has TRBV27 and TRBJ1-1, with D unresolved. This CDR3 has 13 residues. V lost 6 bases to trimming and J lost 3 bases, with 11 bases between them. Per germline, CDR1 MNHEY and CDR2 SMNVEV (reference sequence). The CDR3 loop is CASRTLGDTEAFF. The CDR3 DNA sequence: TGTGCCAGCAGGACCTTGGGAGACACTGAAGCTTTCTTT.

V and J are TRBV9 and TRBJ2-1; TRBD1 agrees at 10 bases. The CDR3 is 16 residues long. With V trimmed by 0 bases and J by 6 bases, 6 bases remained unmatched. The germline V gene encodes CDR1 SGDLS and CDR2 YYNGEE. The CDR3 sequence: CASSVAGTGVSNEQFF. Here the CDR3 DNA reads TGTGCCAGCAGCGTAGCAGGGACAGGGGTCAGCAATGAGCAGTTCTTC.

J is TRBJ2-7 and V is TRBV12-3 or TRBV12-4; D possibly corresponds to TRBD2 (5 bases). The V and J ends lost 2 bases and 6 bases respectively, with 8 bases between them. The CDR3 sequence is 12 residues long. CDR3 in amino acids: CASSLFGGEQYF. CDR3 in DNA: TGTGCCAGCAGTTTATTTGGAGGCGAGCAGTACTTC.

The rearrangement uses TRBV18 and TRBJ2-7; TRBD1 agrees at 8 bases. CDR1 and CDR2 from the germline V gene are KGHSH and LQKENI. The V and J ends lost 1 base and 5 bases, in that order; junction bases with no gene match: 7. The CDR3 length is 15 residues. The CDR3 nucleotides are TGTGCCAGCTCACCACAGACCAGGGGGCTGGACGAGCAGTACTTC. This sequence encodes CASSPQTRGLDEQYF.

This sequence joins TRBV6-5 and TRBJ1-5; D not resolved. Trimming cost V 6 bases and J 5 bases, with 14 bases left between them. Per germline, CDR1 MNHEY and CDR2 SVGAGI. CDR3 size: 14 residues. The CDR3 nucleotides are TGTGCCAGCAGGGTGGGAGAACAATATCAGCCCCAGCATTTT. Translation: CASRVGEQYQPQHF.

The chain recombines TRBV7-9 with TRBJ2-3; D remains ambiguous. The V end lost 5 bases, the J end lost 0 bases, and 9 bases lay between the germline ends. CDR3 size: 14 residues. Germline V gives CDR1 SEHNR, CDR2 FQNEAQ (reference sequence). CDR3 loop: CASSIRTSTDTQYF. The CDR3 bases are TGTGCCAGCAGCATACGAACAAGCACAGATACGCAGTATTTT.

The chain has TRBV11-2 and TRBJ2-5; D unclear. Trimming removed 5 bases at V and 1 base at J, with 17 bases between. From germline, CDR1 is SGHAT and CDR2 FQNNGV. The CDR3 is 16 amino acids. CDR3 residues: CASSPKGLDSQETQYF. DNA for the CDR3: TGTGCCAGCAGCCCCAAGGGTCTGGATTCCCAAGAGACCCAGTACTTC.

The rearrangement joins TRBV25-1 to TRBJ2-7; D uncertain. The V and J ends lost 5 bases and 5 bases respectively, with 7 bases between them. Germline V gives CDR1 MGHDK, CDR2 SYGVNS. CDR3 length equals 11 residues. CDR3 nucleotide sequence: TGTGCCAGCAGTCTCGGCCACGAGCAGTACTTC. It is translated as CASSLGHEQYF.